This TCR beta chain was documented in a study of cytomegalovirus exposure and HLA in healthy donors. Study conclusions and caveats: In a later analysis, TCR beta V- and J-gene trimming showed a link to a missense DCLRE1C variant. Per a later analysis, approximately 16,000 TCR beta sequences showed association with HLA alleles at 0.05 false discovery rate. CMV serostatus was the only immune exposure information that was available.

The CDR3 consists of 13 residues. V lost 4 bases to trimming and J lost 1 base, with 9 bases between them. CDR1 and CDR2 (germline): SGHKS, YYEKEE (reference sequence). Regarding this clone: Its antigen is unidentified.

PCR was performed using 60 Vbeta and 13 Jbeta primers. The protocol was immunoSEQ multiplex PCR, while the TCRdb copy is restricted to in-frame clones and leaves out a portion. This table holds roughly 150,000 clones, 70% to 90% found once. This chain connects TRBV5-5 to TRBJ2-7; maybe TRBD1 (5 bases). The sample taken for sequencing was PBMCs. The source is a man aged 25 to 40 in good health and CMV-seropositive. CDR3 residues: CASSVTASYEQYF. DNA of the CDR3: TGTGCCAGCAGCGTGACAGCATCCTACGAGCAGTACTTC.